A single sample is the source of the 5 T cell receptor beta chains below, sequenced in a study of regulatory T cells in long-lasting Graves disease. Time point given: newly diagnosed GD, antithyroid drugs for less than 3 months. The TCR library was made from RNA extracted from PBMCs. Assembly of TCR beta libraries relied on iRepertoire HTBI primers together with Arm-PCR of CDR3 regions. TCRdb re-called the multiplex PCR reads through MiXCR, storing one row per CDR3 protein. The sample has 400,000 to 550,000 distinct CDR3 sequences, roughly 17% seen once. These same data were also listed under a study on T cells in Graves' hyperthyroidism and ophthalmopathy.

The sample here was peripheral blood mononuclear cells (PBMCs), taken at new diagnosis, from a patient treated with antithyroid drugs. These receptors were obtained from a woman under 30 with Graves disease.

V gene TRBV6-1 combines with J gene TRBJ2-5; 14 nucleotides line up with TRBD2. Germline trimming cut 8 bases from V and 11 bases from J; bases unmatched to any gene: 13. Looked up from germline, CDR1 is MNHNS and CDR2 is SASEGT. The CDR3 has 15 residues. The CDR3 nucleotides read TGTGCCAGCGGGACTAGCGGGAGATCCTACAATGAGCAGTACTTC. This codes for CASGTSGRSYNEQYF.

This clonotype was counted only a few times. This rearrangement joins TRBV12-3 or TRBV12-4 to TRBJ2-1; D is uncertain. Trimming removed 5 bases from V and 10 bases from J, with 12 bases in between. The CDR3 has 12 amino acids. In DNA form, the CDR3 reads TGTGCCAGCAGTCCCCCCAGTGGGGAGCAGTTCTTC. Amino acids: CASSPPSGEQFF.

About this clonotype itself: This clone may be a read error of a much larger clone one base away. This chain connects TRBV28 to TRBJ2-7; maybe TRBD2 (7 bases). The CDR3 consists of 13 residues. Germline-derived CDR1 and CDR2 are MDHEN and SYDVKM. Trimming took 7 bases from V and 7 from J, leaving 17 bases between them. DNA for the CDR3: TGTGCCAGCATATCAACAGGGAGGGGTGAGCAGTACTTC. It encodes CASISTGRGEQYF.

This clonotype has ten or more counts. The chain joins TRBV28 to TRBJ2-3; 9 nucleotides agree with TRBD2. Germline lookup yields CDR1 MDHEN and CDR2 SYDVKM. There are 16 residues in the CDR3. The ends lost 5 bases at V and 2 bases at J; junction bases unmatched: 8. The CDR3 is CASSLAGMGITDTQYF. As DNA, the CDR3 is TGTGCCAGCAGTCTAGCGGGAATGGGAATCACAGATACGCAGTATTTT.

This clonotype was counted at least ten times. The chain is built from TRBV12-3 or TRBV12-4 and TRBJ2-3, with 8 bases fitting TRBD2. CDR3 length equals 18 residues. Losses at the gene ends were 6 bases for V and 0 bases for J; bases not matched to a gene: 14. This CDR3 is CASSLETGTRGSTDTQYF. As DNA, the CDR3 is TGTGCCAGCAGCCTCGAGACCGGGACTAGAGGAAGCACAGATACGCAGTATTTT.